This TCR beta chain was found in a study of T cell repertoires in cytomegalovirus infection. Study in general: Public TCR beta signatures indicated both CMV infection and matching HLA type.

Study observations and caveats: Cumulative frequency of public TCR beta families picked out carriers of CMV plus the relevant HLA. The ex vivo response was dominated by HLA-C-restricted CMV-specific TCR beta clonotypes.

This CDR3 spans 12 amino acids. The V end lost 5 bases, the J end lost 5 bases, and 9 bases lay between the germline ends. This clonotype appeared many times. Its antigen remains unidentified. TCRdb re-derived calls from the reads in MiXCR, one entry per CDR3 protein. Found here are approximately 500,000 distinct CDR3 sequences, about 10% of them singletons; the top ten hold 10% to 13%. J is TRBJ1-1 and V is TRBV12-3 or TRBV12-4; D ambiguous. This sequence was found in a human donor in good health (CMV status not recorded). Some clones in this sample may be carry-over from other donors' samples. Specimen: PBMCs. The CDR3 nucleotides are TGTGCCAGCAGTGCCCAAGGAACTGAAGCTTTCTTT. It translates to CASSAQGTEAFF.